Listed below are T cell receptor beta chains from one sample, sequenced in a study of blood T cell repertoires in COVID-19. Only in-frame clones appear in the TCRdb table, and some are missing; sequencing was by immunoSEQ multiplex PCR. The sample lists about 190,000 clones; 70% to 90% were seen once. Specimen: peripheral blood. The receptor source for this set is a woman aged 80 or older with acute or convalescent COVID-19. Both conserved end residues are part of each CDR3. D genes are given only for firm matches. Not every row has a clone size; where given, it reads once, few, many or a size class.

.,TRBJ2-5,TRBV9,.,CASSVGQQETQYF,TGTGCCAGCAGCGTAGGGCAGCAAGAGACCCAGTACTTC
.,TRBJ2-7,TRBV5-1,.,CASSLPPGEQYF,TGCGCCAGCAGCCTACCGCCGGGCGAGCAGTACTTC
TRBD1,TRBJ1-3,TRBV5-1,.,CASRAGGNTIYF,TGCGCCAGCAGGGCAGGGGGGAACACCATATATTTT
TRBD1,TRBJ1-4,TRBV29-1,once,CSVEDRDRGIEKLFF,TGCAGCGTTGAAGATCGGGACAGGGGAATTGAAAAACTGTTTTTT
.,TRBJ1-2,TRBV28,.,CASSIRSAGGEGYTF,TGTGCCAGCAGCATTCGGTCCGCGGGGGGCGAGGGCTACACCTTC
.,TRBJ2-3,TRBV3-1/TRBV3-2,.,CASSQDGGRRTDTQYF,TGTGCCAGCAGCCAAGATGGGGGGAGGCGCACAGATACGCAGTATTTT
TRBD1,TRBJ1-1,TRBV28,.,CASSSYRGMAFF,TGTGCCAGCAGTTCATACAGGGGGATGGCTTTCTTT
.,TRBJ1-1,TRBV7-2,few,CASSLQGSLNTEAFF,TGTGCCAGCAGCTTACAGGGGAGTTTGAACACTGAAGCTTTCTTT
.,TRBJ1-3,TRBV7-8,.,CASSRSGHPSGNTIYF,TGTGCCAGCAGCCGATCGGGACACCCCTCTGGAAACACCATATATTTT
.,TRBJ1-2,TRBV6-5,.,CASSTGIGGYTF,TGTGCCAGCAGCACAGGGATCGGAGGCTACACCTTC
.,TRBJ1-5,TRBV4-2,once,CASSQVGEPRLQPQHF,TGTGCCAGCAGCCAAGTGGGAGAGCCGAGGCTCCAGCCCCAGCATTTT
.,TRBJ1-5,TRBV6-2/TRBV6-3,.,CASSYSGARGNQPQHF,TGTGCCAGCAGTTACTCGGGGGCTAGGGGCAATCAGCCCCAGCATTTT
.,TRBJ1-5,TRBV4-3,.,CASSQEWGSNQPQHF,TGCGCCAGCAGCCAAGAGTGGGGCAGCAATCAGCCCCAGCATTTT
.,TRBJ1-2,TRBV24-1,.,CATSDPVRRDYGYTF,TGTGCCACCAGTGACCCTGTGAGACGGGATTATGGCTACACCTTC
TRBD1,TRBJ1-5,TRBV30,once,CAWNSAGTVNQPQHF,TGTGCCTGGAACTCTGCCGGGACAGTAAATCAGCCCCAGCATTTT